The 21 T cell receptor beta chains listed next were all sequenced from one sample in a study of blood T cell repertoires in COVID-19. Sequencing used immunoSEQ multiplex PCR; TCRdb keeps in-frame clones, though not all of them. The sample lists about 100,000 clones; 85% were seen once. The sequenced material came from peripheral blood. The source is a woman aged 70-85 years with active or convalescent COVID-19.

This rearrangement joins TRBV2 to TRBJ2-3; possibly TRBD2 for D (6 bases). Per germline, CDR1 SNHLY and CDR2 FYNNEI. The CDR3 spans 13 residues. V lost 2 bases and J 3 bases, leaving 6 bases between the germline ends. The DNA for the CDR3 is TGTGCCAGCAGTGAACTAGCGACAGATACGCAGTATTTT. Translated, it gives CASSELATDTQYF.

The gene calls are TRBV5-1 and TRBJ1-3; the D is unclear. Per germline, CDR1 SGHRS and CDR2 YFSETQ. This CDR3 comprises 14 residues. V was trimmed by 4 bases and J by 2 bases, leaving 10 bases between them. DNA of the CDR3: TGCGCCAGCAGCCCTGGAGGGACTGGAAACACCATATATTTT. Translation gives CASSPGGTGNTIYF.

This chain links TRBV12-3 or TRBV12-4 with TRBJ2-2; D is unclear. The CDR3 consists of 11 residues. With 6 bases removed from V and 8 bases from J, the gap between germline ends came to 7 bases. The CDR3 reads CASSPLGELFF. The CDR3 DNA reads as TGTGCCAGCAGCCCCCTAGGGGAGCTGTTTTTT.

The chain joins TRBV7-3 to TRBJ2-3; no definite D call. Germline values: CDR1 SGHTA, CDR2 FQGTGA. The V end was cut by 3 bases, the J end by 4 bases, with 11 bases between. The CDR3 spans 14 residues. This chain's CDR3 is CASSLRISPDTQYF. Written as DNA, the CDR3 is TGTGCCAGCAGCTTGCGGATTAGCCCAGATACGCAGTATTTT.

V and J are TRBV6-5 and TRBJ1-2, with 8 nucleotides matching TRBD1. Looked up from germline, CDR1 is MNHEY and CDR2 is SVGAGI. The V segment lost 6 bases and the J segment 3 bases; nucleotides outside the gene matches: 6. This CDR3 spans 14 amino acids. As DNA, the CDR3 is TGTGCCAGCAGCCAACAGGGGGTTGACTATGGCTACACCTTC. Its translation is CASSQQGVDYGYTF.

The chain uses TRBV28 and TRBJ2-1; no firm D call. The CDR3 length is 13 residues. The germline CDR1 and CDR2 sequences are MDHEN and SYDVKM. With 6 bases removed from V and 7 bases from J, the gap between germline ends came to 13 bases. CDR3 sequence reads: CASSSVPLNEQFF. CDR3 bases: TGTGCCAGCAGCTCCGTCCCCTTAAATGAGCAGTTCTTC. Together with reference TRBV28 and TRBJ2-1, the CDR3 gives the full variable domain: DVKVTQSSRYLVKRTGEKVFLECVQDMDHENMFWYRQDPGLGLRLIYFSYDVKMKEKGDIPEGYSVSREKKERFSLILESASTNQTSMYLCASSSVPLNEQFFGPGTRLTVL.

The chain combines TRBV18 with TRBJ2-7; 9 bases are shared with TRBD1. Germline trimming cut 4 bases from V and 7 bases from J; bases unmatched to any gene: 11. The CDR3 covers 15 residues. From germline, CDR1 is KGHSH and CDR2 LQKENI. The CDR3 DNA reads TGTGCCAGCTCACGCCGGGACAGGGCCTTAAGTGAGCAGTACTTC. Its protein is CASSRRDRALSEQYF.

This clone was detected only a few times. The chain couples TRBV28 to TRBJ1-4, with no clear D. V gave up 8 bases and J gave up 8 bases, with 12 bases separating them. The CDR3 sequence is 12 residues long. Germline V CDR1 and CDR2: MDHEN, SYDVKM. CDR3 nucleotide sequence: TGTGCCAGCGGGCTCTTACGAGAAAAACTGTTTTTT. Encoded protein: CASGLLREKLFF. The entire variable domain, with the rest obtained from reference TRBV28 and TRBJ1-4, is as follows: DVKVTQSSRYLVKRTGEKVFLECVQDMDHENMFWYRQDPGLGLRLIYFSYDVKMKEKGDIPEGYSVSREKKERFSLILESASTNQTSMYLCASGLLREKLFFGSGTQLSVL.

The chain has TRBV15 and TRBJ2-7, with TRBD2 matching 8 bases. There are 15 residues in the CDR3. Germline assignment: CDR1 LNHNV and CDR2 YYDKDF (reference sequence). V gave up 0 bases and J gave up 2 bases; unmatched junction bases: 3. In DNA form, the CDR3 reads TGTGCCACCAGCAGAGAACGAGCGGGAGCCTACGAGCAGTACTTC. Protein product: CATSRERAGAYEQYF.

This chain uses TRBV30 with TRBJ2-2; possibly TRBD1 for D (5 bases). V lost 7 bases and J lost 9, with 12 bases in between. The CDR3 covers 11 residues. Germline V CDR1 and CDR2: GTSNPN, SVGIG (reference sequence). CDR3 in DNA: TGTGCCTACTCAGGGATCAGGGAGCTGTTTTTT. Protein product: CAYSGIRELFF. Filled out from reference TRBV30 and TRBJ2-2, the complete variable domain reads SQTIHQWPATLVQPVGSPLSLECTVEGTSNPNLYWYRQAAGRGLQLLFYSVGIGQISSEVPQNLSASRPQDRQFILSSKKLLLSDSGFYLCAYSGIRELFFGEGSRLTVL.

The chain carries TRBV5-1 and TRBJ2-7; perhaps TRBD2 as D (5 bases). The germline V and J ends were trimmed by 0 bases and 4 bases, with 11 bases remaining between them. CDR3 size: 14 residues. CDR1 SGHRS and CDR2 YFSETQ come from the germline V gene. The chain's CDR3 is CASSLEGAGYEQYF. Written as DNA, the CDR3 is TGCGCCAGCAGCTTGGAGGGAGCCGGTTACGAGCAGTACTTC.

The V and J genes are TRBV5-3 and TRBJ1-2; 7 positions agree with TRBD1. TRBV5-3 is sorted into the ORF group, with uncertain function. The V and J ends lost 1 base and 4 bases, in that order; junction bases with no gene match: 7. This CDR3 has 15 amino acids. CDR3 protein: CARSLHRQGVYGYTF. As DNA, the CDR3 is TGTGCCAGAAGCTTGCACCGTCAGGGGGTCTATGGCTACACCTTC.

This chain joins TRBV5-1 and TRBJ2-3, with D possibly TRBD1 on 6 matching bases. Trimming stripped 0 bases from V and 5 bases from J, with 16 bases between. The CDR3 runs to 16 residues. CDR1 SGHRS and CDR2 YFSETQ come from the germline V gene. The CDR3 coding sequence is TGCGCCAGCAGCTTGGTCGGTCTAGCCAGGGGAGATACGCAGTATTTT. The encoded protein is CASSLVGLARGDTQYF.

The V and J genes are TRBV30 and TRBJ1-1; D ambiguous. CDR1 and CDR2 from the germline V gene are GTSNPN and SVGIG (reference sequence). This CDR3 spans 13 amino acids. V was pared by 3 bases and J by 4 bases, with 12 bases between. The CDR3 loop is CAWSVSSSTEAFF. The CDR3 DNA reads as TGTGCCTGGAGCGTCTCCTCCAGCACTGAAGCTTTCTTT.

The count of this clone is one. The chain combines TRBV9 with TRBJ1-4, with 11 bases lining up with TRBD1. J was trimmed by 5 bases and V by 2 bases; bases with no gene match: 8. This CDR3 has 17 amino acids. The germline CDR1 and CDR2 sequences are SGDLS and YYNGEE. DNA of the CDR3: TGTGCCAGCAGCGTCCGGGGACAGGGGGAATTCAATGAAAAACTGTTTTTT. Translation: CASSVRGQGEFNEKLFF.

The chain is built from TRBV5-5 and TRBJ2-3; the D gene is possibly TRBD2 (6 bases). The CDR3 is made up of 15 amino acids. Germline CDR1 and CDR2: SGHKS and YYEKEE (reference sequence). The V gene lost 4 bases and the J gene lost 2 bases, with 14 bases spanning the gap. The DNA of the CDR3 is TGTGCCAGCAGCAAAGGGGCTAGCGACACAGATACGCAGTATTTT. Encoded protein: CASSKGASDTDTQYF.

V is TRBV19 and J is TRBJ2-2; 9 nucleotides agree with TRBD2. Germline CDR1 is LNHDA and CDR2 is SQIVND (reference sequence). CDR3 size: 18 residues. Trimming cost V 3 bases and J 4 bases; bases outside gene matches: 12. The DNA for the CDR3 is TGTGCCAGTAGTATCCGAGTACGCCCGACTAGCGGCACCGGGGAGCTGTTTTTT. This codes for CASSIRVRPTSGTGELFF.

The chain combines TRBV27 with TRBJ2-3; D remains unclear. The germline V gene has CDR1 MNHEY and CDR2 SMNVEV (reference sequence). CDR3 size: 13 residues. Trimming stripped 6 bases from V and 2 bases from J, with 9 bases between. The CDR3 region is CASRDGVTDTQYF. The DNA of the CDR3 is TGTGCCAGCAGAGACGGAGTCACAGATACGCAGTATTTT.

This chain connects TRBV2 to TRBJ1-6; D gene uncertain. In germline, CDR1 is SNHLY, CDR2 FYNNEI. Trimming removed 6 bases from V and 5 bases from J, with 8 bases in between. The CDR3 is 13 amino acids. The CDR3 bases are TGTGCCAGCAGATATACAAATAATTCACCCCTCCACTTT. Its protein product is CASRYTNNSPLHF.

The genes are TRBV7-2 and TRBJ2-3; 13 bases are shared with TRBD2. CDR1 is SGHTA and CDR2 is FQGNSA in the germline V gene. Trimming cost V 6 bases and J 6 bases; bases outside gene matches: 9. CDR3 length equals 16 residues. The DNA for the CDR3 is TGTGCCAGCAGATACGGGACTAGCGGGGCCCAGGATACGCAGTATTTT. It codes for CASRYGTSGAQDTQYF. Looking up the rest from reference TRBV7-2 and TRBJ2-3 gives the full variable domain: GAGVSQSPSNKVTEKGKDVELRCDPISGHTALYWYRQSLGQGLEFLIYFQGNSAPDKSGLPSDRFSAERTGGSVSTLTIQRTQQEDSAVYLCASRYGTSGAQDTQYFGPGTRLTVL.

V and J are TRBV27 and TRBJ2-5; the D gene is possibly TRBD2 (7 bases). The germline V gene encodes CDR1 MNHEY and CDR2 SMNVEV (reference sequence). The CDR3 spans 18 residues. Trimming stripped 0 bases from V and 4 bases from J, with 21 bases between. Here the CDR3 DNA reads TGTGCCAGCAGTTTATCGGACCTGCGGGGGCCCGATCGAGAGACCCAGTACTTC. Its protein is CASSLSDLRGPDRETQYF.